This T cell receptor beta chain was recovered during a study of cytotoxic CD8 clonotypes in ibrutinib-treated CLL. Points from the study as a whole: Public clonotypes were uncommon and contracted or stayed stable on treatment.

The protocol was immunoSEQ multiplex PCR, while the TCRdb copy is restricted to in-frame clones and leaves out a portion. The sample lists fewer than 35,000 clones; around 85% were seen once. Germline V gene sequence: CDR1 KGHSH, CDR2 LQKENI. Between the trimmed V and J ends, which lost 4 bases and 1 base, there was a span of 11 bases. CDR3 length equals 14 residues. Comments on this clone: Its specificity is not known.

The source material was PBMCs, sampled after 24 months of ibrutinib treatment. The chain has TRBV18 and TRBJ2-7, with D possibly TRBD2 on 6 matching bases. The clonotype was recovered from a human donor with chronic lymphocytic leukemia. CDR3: CASSHRDSSYEQYF. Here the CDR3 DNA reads TGTGCCAGCTCACACCGGGACTCTTCCTACGAGCAGTACTTC.